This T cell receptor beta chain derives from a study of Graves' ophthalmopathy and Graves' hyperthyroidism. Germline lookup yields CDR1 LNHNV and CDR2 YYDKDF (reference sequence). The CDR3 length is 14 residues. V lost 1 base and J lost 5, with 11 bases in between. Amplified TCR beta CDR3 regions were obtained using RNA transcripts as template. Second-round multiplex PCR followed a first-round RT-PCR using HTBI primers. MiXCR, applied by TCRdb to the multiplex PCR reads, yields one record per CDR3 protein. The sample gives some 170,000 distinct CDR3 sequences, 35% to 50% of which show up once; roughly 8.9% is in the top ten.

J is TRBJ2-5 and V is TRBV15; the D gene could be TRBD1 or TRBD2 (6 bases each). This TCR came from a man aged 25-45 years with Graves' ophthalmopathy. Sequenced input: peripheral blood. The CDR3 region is CATSRGRGAETQYF. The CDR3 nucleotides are TGTGCCACCAGCAGAGGGAGGGGGGCTGAGACCCAGTACTTC.